The entry below gives a single T cell receptor (beta chain) sequence along with its context. This may stem from a read error, because a much larger clone lies one nucleotide away. The limits of the CDR3 on the DNA are not certain, so only TCRdb's listed CDR3 is given. The sample is drawn from a study of shared clonotypes between healthy human individuals. The CDR3 spans 14 residues, counting both ends. Germline V CDR1 and CDR2: GTSNPN, SVGIG (reference sequence). All participating donors were Caucasian adults from Nashville, Tennessee. Unsorted samples relied on 89 million or so PBMCs, which served as the source of genomic DNA. In the authors' workflow: In the immunoSEQ data, sequences were junction-only and lacked quality scores, so filtering differed. The table came from immunoSEQ multiplex PCR; TCRdb's copy has only in-frame clones and leaves some out. That table supplies the V and J calls and clone size; D and trimming were determined from the DNA. This sample has fewer than 650,000 clones, with about 82% found just once.

The receptor was derived from a middle-aged woman in good health. Some clones in this sample may be carry-over from other donors' samples. What was sequenced was PBMCs. V and J are TRBV30 and TRBJ1-2; TRBD1, the table's D call, lacks a check against the DNA. The CDR3 here is CAWSVGQGARGHTF.